Following are 27 T cell receptor beta chains from one sample sequenced in a study of metastatic and nonmetastatic thyroid tumors (dated by TCRdb to the early 2020s). No patient had received any treatment before thyroid surgery. The method was PCR. Sequencing instrument: Illumina HiSeq 4000. The public reads were reprocessed in TCRdb via fastp at Q25 and MiXCR, keeping in-frame beta chains. The sample table holds about 15,000 clones, of which about 23% were seen once. The leading ten clones occupy 6% to 8.5% of the sample. Sequencing input: tumor tissue. These TCRs come from a female donor with papillary thyroid cancer or a benign thyroid nodule (not recorded which). Some clones in this sample may be carry-over from other donors' samples.

This clone was detected many times. This chain uses TRBV6-1 with TRBJ2-2, with 12 bases aligning to TRBD2. V gave up 6 bases and J gave up 6 bases; unmatched junction bases: 8. The CDR3 has 16 amino acids. The V gene's germline CDR1 is MNHNS and CDR2 SASEGT. The CDR3 sequence is CASRTSGRGVAGELFF. CDR3 sequence (DNA): TGTGCCAGCAGGACTAGCGGGAGAGGGGTAGCCGGGGAGCTGTTTTTT.

In its sample, this clone is medium-sized (0.01 to 0.1%). J is TRBJ2-3 and V is TRBV5-1; 7 nucleotides align to TRBD1. The CDR3 is made up of 16 amino acids. Losses at the gene ends were 3 bases for V and 2 bases for J; bases not matched to a gene: 9. Germline loops: CDR1 SGHRS, CDR2 YFSETQ. The CDR3 reads CASSYGTALHTDTQYF. Written as DNA, the CDR3 is TGCGCCAGCAGCTACGGGACAGCGCTACACACAGATACGCAGTATTTT.

The chain has TRBV11-1 and TRBJ2-2, with 9 bases lining up with TRBD1. Trimming removed 0 bases from V and 7 bases from J; junction bases left unmatched: 6. The length of the CDR3 is 16 residues. CDR1 and CDR2 from the germline V gene are SGHAT and FQDESV (reference sequence). Here the CDR3 reads CASSLAGTGSVGELFF. The CDR3, as DNA: TGTGCCAGCAGCTTAGCAGGGACAGGGTCAGTCGGGGAGCTGTTTTTT.

By share, this clone counts as medium-sized. The chain recombines TRBV20-1 with TRBJ2-2, with unresolved D. V lost 1 base, J lost 4 bases, and 16 bases lay in between. The CDR3 covers 16 residues. Germline loops: CDR1 DFQATT, CDR2 SNEGSKA (reference sequence). CDR3 DNA sequence: TGCAGTGCTAGAGTTGGGGTAGTCAGTCTCACCGGGGAGCTGTTTTTT. This gives the protein CSARVGVVSLTGELFF.

This clone was observed many times. The chain joins TRBV7-2 to TRBJ1-2; D remains unclear. This CDR3 is built from 13 residues. V was pared by 5 bases and J by 7 bases, with 14 bases between. Germline V CDR1 and CDR2: SGHTA, FQGNSA. Written as DNA, the CDR3 is TGTGCCAGCAGCGCACCCCCCTTGATTGGCTACACCTTC. It encodes CASSAPPLIGYTF.

This clone turned up a few times. This chain uses TRBV27 with TRBJ2-7, with 7 bases lining up with TRBD2. The length of the CDR3 is 15 residues. Germline CDR1 MNHEY, CDR2 SMNVEV (reference sequence). Losses at the gene ends were 5 bases for V and 3 bases for J; bases not matched to a gene: 10. The chain's CDR3 is CASSEAYSGLYEQYF. The CDR3 DNA follows: TGTGCCAGCAGTGAGGCCTATAGCGGGCTCTACGAGCAGTACTTC.

The V gene is TRBV4-2, the J gene TRBJ2-7, with D possibly being TRBD2 (6 bases). The ends were cut back, 4 bases at V and 0 bases at J, with 13 bases in the middle. The CDR3 covers 15 residues. From germline, CDR1 is LGHNA and CDR2 YNFKEQ. The CDR3 DNA sequence: TGTGCCAGCAGCCCGGGGGACCCGGACTCCTACGAGCAGTACTTC. Translating it yields CASSPGDPDSYEQYF.

J is TRBJ2-2 and V is TRBV28; tentatively, D is TRBD1 (5 bases). Germline loops: CDR1 MDHEN, CDR2 SYDVKM. Trimming stripped 4 bases from V and 5 bases from J, with 20 bases between. CDR3 length: 17 amino acids. CDR3 loop: CASSSHRQWARTGELFF. The CDR3, as DNA: TGTGCCAGCAGTTCACACCGACAGTGGGCGCGGACCGGGGAGCTGTTTTTT.

The sample holds a few counts of this clone. The chain joins TRBV28 to TRBJ2-1; the D gene is possibly TRBD2 (6 bases). CDR1 MDHEN and CDR2 SYDVKM come from the germline V gene. Trimming took 1 base from V and 5 from J, leaving 12 bases between them. This CDR3 comprises 15 residues. CDR3 protein: CASSLFGGVNNEQFF. The CDR3 bases are TGTGCCAGCAGTTTATTTGGCGGGGTTAACAATGAGCAGTTCTTC.

This clone was seen many times. Since a much larger clone is just one base distant, this may be a read error. The V and J genes are TRBV6-2 or TRBV6-3 and TRBJ2-7; D assignment may be TRBD1 or TRBD2 (5 bases each). The CDR3 consists of 13 residues. The V end was cut by 6 bases, the J end by 4 bases, with 13 bases between. CDR1 is MNHEY, CDR2 SVGEGT, per germline. The CDR3 bases are TGTGCCAGCAGGAGGGGAGTACCTTACGAGCAGTACTTC. Residues: CASRRGVPYEQYF.

Ten or more counts support this clone. V gene TRBV28 combines with J gene TRBJ1-3; D call uncertain. This CDR3 region has 15 residues. V was trimmed by 3 bases and J by 3 bases, leaving 12 bases between them. CDR1 and CDR2 from the germline V gene are MDHEN and SYDVKM. The CDR3 region is CASSLARGIGNTIYF. In nucleotides, the CDR3 is TGTGCCAGCAGTTTGGCGAGAGGGATTGGAAACACCATATATTTT.

This clone was recorded many times. Here the CDR3 reads CASSQGGGPNEKLFF. The CDR3, as DNA: TGTGCCAGCAGCCAAGGAGGGGGACCTAATGAAAAACTGTTTTTT. The genes are TRBV3-1 and TRBJ1-4; D is perhaps TRBD1 (6 bases). The V end lost 1 base, the J end lost 3 bases, and 9 bases lay between the germline ends. CDR1 is LGHDT, CDR2 YNNKEL, per germline (reference sequence). The CDR3 sequence is 15 residues long.

This clone was seen repeatedly, ten times or more. The chain links TRBV5-1 to TRBJ1-1; D uncertain. The V end lost 2 bases, the J end lost 3 bases, and 11 bases lay between the germline ends. CDR3 length equals 14 residues. Germline-derived CDR1 and CDR2 are SGHRS and YFSETQ. CDR3 sequence reads: CASSFAGGHTEAFF. In DNA form, the CDR3 reads TGCGCCAGCAGCTTCGCTGGTGGGCACACTGAAGCTTTCTTT.

This clone was seen ten or more times. The rearrangement joins TRBV5-1 to TRBJ2-2; D is undetermined. The CDR3 sequence is 16 residues long. Trimming pared 1 base from V and 0 bases from J, leaving 10 bases between. The germline V gene has CDR1 SGHRS and CDR2 YFSETQ. CDR3: CASSLNFGANTGELFF. The DNA for the CDR3 is TGCGCCAGCAGCTTGAATTTCGGCGCGAACACCGGGGAGCTGTTTTTT.

This clone has only one observation. The junction differs from germline at one of its ends, possibly a read error. The CDR3 region has the DNA TGTGCCTGGCGGTCTCTCCCAGATACTCAGTATTTT. This sequence encodes CAWRSLPDTQYF. This rearrangement joins TRBV30 to TRBJ2-3, with unresolved D. The CDR3 has 12 residues. Germline lookup yields CDR1 GTSNPN and CDR2 SVGIG (reference sequence).

V usage is TRBV5-1 and J usage is TRBJ2-3; D unresolved. CDR1 and CDR2 from the germline V gene are SGHRS and YFSETQ. Deletions cut 5 bases from V and 6 bases from J, with 22 bases between. The CDR3 is 16 amino acids. The CDR3 nucleotides read TGCGCCAGCAGACCAACCCGGCTGTTAGTTGGTGATACGCAGTATTTT. This gives the protein CASRPTRLLVGDTQYF.

The V call is TRBV6-1, the J call TRBJ2-1, with a weak D call TRBD2 (5 bases). The CDR3 spans 12 residues. Trimming stripped 10 bases from V and 7 bases from J, with 14 bases between. Germline loops: CDR1 MNHNS, CDR2 SASEGT. The DNA of the CDR3 is TGTGCCACTCAAACTAGGGATAATGAGCAGTTCTTC. Its protein product is CATQTRDNEQFF.

This clone was picked up many times. This chain connects TRBV12-3 or TRBV12-4 to TRBJ2-1; 7 bases are shared with TRBD2. CDR3 size: 16 residues. Trimming at V came to 6 bases and at J to 7 bases, leaving 15 bases not matched to a gene. The CDR3 is CASRVGLVKGRNEQFF. CDR3 sequence (DNA): TGTGCCAGCAGGGTAGGACTAGTTAAGGGTAGGAATGAGCAGTTCTTC.

This clone showed up just a few times. This chain connects TRBV27 to TRBJ2-7, with 9 positions matching TRBD2. With 4 bases clipped from V and 3 bases from J, the junction kept 13 bases outside the gene matches. CDR3 length equals 17 residues. Germline values: CDR1 MNHEY, CDR2 SMNVEV (reference sequence). CDR3 protein: CASSYLGGLADFYEQYF. The CDR3 coding sequence is TGTGCCAGCAGTTATCTGGGGGGACTAGCTGATTTCTACGAGCAGTACTTC.

This sequence joins TRBV5-4 and TRBJ1-1; tentatively, D is TRBD1 (5 bases). The CDR3 length is 14 residues. Between the trimmed V and J ends, which lost 3 bases and 3 bases, there was a span of 12 bases. CDR1 and CDR2 (germline): SGHNT, YYREEE (reference sequence). The CDR3 spells CASSSAWGDTEAFF. The CDR3 DNA sequence: TGTGCCAGCAGCTCCGCTTGGGGGGACACTGAAGCTTTCTTT.

The V call is TRBV11-3, the J call TRBJ2-3; a weak D match, TRBD1 (5 bases). Trimming shortened V by 3 bases and J by 5 bases, and 12 bases separated the two germline ends. Germline V lookup: CDR1 SGHNT, CDR2 YENEEA. The CDR3 runs to 14 residues. CDR3 nucleotide sequence: TGTGCCAGCAGCTTCCAACATGACAGAGATACGCAGTATTTT. It codes for CASSFQHDRDTQYF.

This clone counts as medium-sized. The chain employs TRBV27 and TRBJ1-1; 9 bases map to TRBD1. Trimming at V came to 5 bases and at J to 7 bases, leaving 5 bases not matched to a gene. The germline V gene has CDR1 MNHEY and CDR2 SMNVEV (reference sequence). The CDR3 is 13 amino acids. The DNA of the CDR3 is TGTGCCAGCAGTCTAGACAGGGGGTTTGAAGCTTTCTTT. Encoded protein: CASSLDRGFEAFF.

Ten or more counts support this clone. The rearrangement uses TRBV11-2 and TRBJ2-1; no reliable D call. Germline loops: CDR1 SGHAT, CDR2 FQNNGV. The CDR3 contains 11 residues. V shed 5 bases and J shed 9 bases, with 8 bases lying between them. The CDR3 here is CASSLLIEQFF. The CDR3 nucleotides are TGTGCCAGCAGCCTCCTTATTGAGCAGTTCTTC.

This clone showed up just a few times. The V and J genes are TRBV6-2 or TRBV6-3 and TRBJ2-3, with D unclear. The CDR3 spans 14 residues. CDR1 MNHEY and CDR2 SVGEGT come from the germline V gene. The germline V and J ends were trimmed by 0 bases and 0 bases, with 4 bases remaining between them. The chain's CDR3 is CASSYSQSTDTQYF. DNA for the CDR3: TGTGCCAGCAGTTACTCCCAGAGCACAGATACGCAGTATTTT.

By sample share, this clone is medium-sized. The chain joins TRBV5-1 to TRBJ2-7, with 7 bases that match TRBD1. The CDR3 runs 17 residues. Germline CDR1 SGHRS, CDR2 YFSETQ. After removal of 3 bases from V and 2 bases from J, the junction contained 14 bases not matched to a gene. The DNA of the CDR3 is TGCGCCAGCAGCTCTCATATTTCCCGGGACAGTGCCTACGAGCAGTACTTC. It codes for CASSSHISRDSAYEQYF.

The chain has TRBV30 and TRBJ2-7, with TRBD1 matching over 8 bases. The CDR3 has 15 amino acids. Germline lookup yields CDR1 GTSNPN and CDR2 SVGIG (reference sequence). Trimming took 3 bases from V and 4 from J; bases not matched to a gene: 11. The CDR3 coding sequence is TGTGCCTGGAGGGACTTCGGGACAGGAAGGTACGAGCAGTACTTC. This translates into CAWRDFGTGRYEQYF.

The table lists this clone with a few counts. The rearrangement links TRBV24-1 to TRBJ1-6, with 9 bases identical to TRBD1. The CDR3 runs to 15 residues. The V gene end was trimmed by 2 bases and the J gene end by 7 bases; junction bases not matched to a gene: 2. The V gene's germline CDR1 is KGHDR and CDR2 SFDVKD. The CDR3 DNA sequence: TGTGCCACCAGTGATTCCGGGACAGGGAATTCACCCCTCCACTTT. This encodes CATSDSGTGNSPLHF.